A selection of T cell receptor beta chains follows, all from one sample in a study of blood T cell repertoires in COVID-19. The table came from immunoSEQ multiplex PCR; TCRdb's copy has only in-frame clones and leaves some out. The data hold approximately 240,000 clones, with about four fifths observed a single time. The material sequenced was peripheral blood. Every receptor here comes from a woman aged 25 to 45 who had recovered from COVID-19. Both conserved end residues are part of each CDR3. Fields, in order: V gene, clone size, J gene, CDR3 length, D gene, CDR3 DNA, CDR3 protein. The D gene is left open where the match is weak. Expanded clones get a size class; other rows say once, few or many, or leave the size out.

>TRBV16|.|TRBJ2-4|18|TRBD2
TGTGCCAGCAGGGGACGGCCGGGACTAGCGGGACGGGGATACATTCAGTACTTC
CASRGRPGLAGRGYIQYF
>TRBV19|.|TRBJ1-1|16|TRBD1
TGTGCCAGTAGTGTCCAAGGGGGCGGTATGAACACTGAAGCTTTCTTT
CASSVQGGGMNTEAFF
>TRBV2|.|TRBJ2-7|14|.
TGTGCCAGCATTCCCGCGGGATCACCCTACGAGCAGTACTTC
CASIPAGSPYEQYF
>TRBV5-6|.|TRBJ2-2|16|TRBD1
TGTGCCAGCAGCCGAAGGACAGGGCGAATCACCGGGGAGCTGTTTTTT
CASSRRTGRITGELFF
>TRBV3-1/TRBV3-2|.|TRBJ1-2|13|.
TGTGCCAGCAGCCAGGCCCCAACTATTGGCTACACCTTC
CASSQAPTIGYTF
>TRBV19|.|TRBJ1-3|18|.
TGTGCCAGTACCCCGCCGGACAGAAGTTTCTTCTCTGGAAACACCATATATTTT
CASTPPDRSFFSGNTIYF
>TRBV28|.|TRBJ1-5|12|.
TGTGCCAGCTTGGGGGGGAGTCAGCCCCAGCATTTT
CASLGGSQPQHF
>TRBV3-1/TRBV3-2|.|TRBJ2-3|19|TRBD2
TGTGCCAGCAGCCAAGAGGATAGCGGGGCCCCCGTAAACACAGATACGCAGTATTTT
CASSQEDSGAPVNTDTQYF
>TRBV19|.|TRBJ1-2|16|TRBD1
TGTGCCAGTAGTCCCCGATCCGGGACAGGGTTTGGAGGCTACACCTTC
CASSPRSGTGFGGYTF
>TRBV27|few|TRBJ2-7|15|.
TGTGCCAGCAGTCTCAGAAGCCTAGTGGGCTACGAGCAGTACTTC
CASSLRSLVGYEQYF
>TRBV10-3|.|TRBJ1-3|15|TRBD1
TGTGCCATTGCATCGGGACAGAACTCTGGAAACACCATATATTTT
CAIASGQNSGNTIYF
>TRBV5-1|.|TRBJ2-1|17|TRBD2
TGCGCCAGCAGCTCGGGACTAGCGGGGGTTGCTGGGGATGAGCAGTTCTTC
CASSSGLAGVAGDEQFF
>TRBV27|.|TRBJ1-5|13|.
TGTGCCAGCGCCCCCAGACTAACTAGCGGGGAGCATTTT
CASAPRLTSGEHF
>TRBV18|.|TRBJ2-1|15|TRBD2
TGTGCCGTCCAAAGCGGGACCCACTTAAACAATGAGCAGTTCTTC
CAVQSGTHLNNEQFF
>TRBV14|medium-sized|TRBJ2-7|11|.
TGTGCCAGCAGCCAAGGTGGGAGAGAGTACTTC
CASSQGGREYF
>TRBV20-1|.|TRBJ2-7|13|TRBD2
TGCAGTGCTAGTTCTAGCGGGAGCTACGAGCAGTACTTC
CSASSSGSYEQYF
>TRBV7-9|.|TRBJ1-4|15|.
TGTGCCAGCAGCTCCGCGGGGGCAACTAATGAAAAACTGTTTTTT
CASSSAGATNEKLFF
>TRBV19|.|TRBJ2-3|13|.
TGTGCCAGTAGTAACCGGGGCACAGATACGCAGTATTTT
CASSNRGTDTQYF
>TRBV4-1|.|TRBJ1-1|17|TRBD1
TGCGCCAGCAGCCAAAACGTCCCCGGGACAGGGGTCGATGAAGCTTTCTTT
CASSQNVPGTGVDEAFF
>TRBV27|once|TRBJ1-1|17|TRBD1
TGTGCCGGACAAGACAGGGGGCCCAAACCCATGAACACTGAAGCTTTCTTT
CAGQDRGPKPMNTEAFF
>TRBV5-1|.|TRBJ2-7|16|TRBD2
TGCGCCAGCAGCTTGGCCCCAAGCGGGAGTTACTACGAGCAGTACTTC
CASSLAPSGSYYEQYF
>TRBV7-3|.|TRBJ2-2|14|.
TGTGCCAGCAGCCCGGACTTTAGTAACGGGGAGCTGTTTTTT
CASSPDFSNGELFF
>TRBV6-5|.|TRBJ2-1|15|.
TGTGCCACCCTAAGTCGTGGCGGCTCCTACAATGAGCAGTTCTTC
CATLSRGGSYNEQFF
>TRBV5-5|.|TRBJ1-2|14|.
TGTGCCAGCAGCCCCGATCCAGCGGGGACCGTGAACACCTTC
CASSPDPAGTVNTF
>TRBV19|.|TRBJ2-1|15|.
TGTGCCAGTAGTATGGAGGGTTCCTCCTACAATGAGCAGTTCTTC
CASSMEGSSYNEQFF
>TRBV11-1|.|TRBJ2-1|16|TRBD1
TGTGCCAGCAGCCAACAGGGGTCAGACTCCTACAATGAGCAGTTCTTC
CASSQQGSDSYNEQFF
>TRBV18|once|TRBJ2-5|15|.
TGTGCCAGCTCCCCGCCTGGTCGCGGGGAAGAGACCCAGTACTTC
CASSPPGRGEETQYF
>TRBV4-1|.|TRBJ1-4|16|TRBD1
TGCGCCAGCAGCCAGGCCCCGAGACAGGGCGGCGAAAAACTGTTTTTT
CASSQAPRQGGEKLFF
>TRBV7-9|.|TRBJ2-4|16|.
TGTGCCAGCAGCTTCTATACTGTTATAGCCAAAAACATTCAGTACTTC
CASSFYTVIAKNIQYF
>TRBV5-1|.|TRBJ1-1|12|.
TGCGCCAGCAGCTTGGGCAGGGATGAAGCTTTCTTT
CASSLGRDEAFF
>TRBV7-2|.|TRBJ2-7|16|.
TGTGCCAGCAGCCCAAACCCTCCGGACTACTCCTACGAGCAGTACTTC
CASSPNPPDYSYEQYF
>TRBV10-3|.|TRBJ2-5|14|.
TGTGCCATCGGGGGGGCCGCGGGGACAGAGACCCAGTACTTC
CAIGGAAGTETQYF
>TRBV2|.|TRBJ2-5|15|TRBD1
TGTGCCAGCAGTGCGGGACAGGGGGCTCAAGAGACCCAGTACTTC
CASSAGQGAQETQYF
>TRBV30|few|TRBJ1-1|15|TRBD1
TGTGCCTGGAGTGTTAGGGGCAGGGGGTGGACTGAAGCTTTCTTT
CAWSVRGRGWTEAFF
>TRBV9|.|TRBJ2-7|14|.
TGTGCCAGCAGCGCCGGGACAGCGGGCCGGGAGCAGTACTTC
CASSAGTAGREQYF
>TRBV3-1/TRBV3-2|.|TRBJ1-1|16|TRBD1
TGTGCCAGCAGCCACCTCCCGGGACAGCCGAACACTGAAGCTTTCTTT
CASSHLPGQPNTEAFF
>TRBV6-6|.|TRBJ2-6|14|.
TGTGCCATCCTAAGGGGATCTGGGGCCAACGTCCTGACTTTC
CAILRGSGANVLTF
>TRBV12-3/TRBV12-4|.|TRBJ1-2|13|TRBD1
TGTGCCAGCAGTTTAGACAGGGGTTATGGCTACACCTTC
CASSLDRGYGYTF
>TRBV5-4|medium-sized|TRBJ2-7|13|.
TGTGCCAGCAGCTTGGACACAGCCTACGAGCAGTACTTC
CASSLDTAYEQYF
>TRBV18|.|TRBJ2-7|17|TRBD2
TGTGCCAGCTCACCAGTACTAGCGGATAGGTTAGGGGACGAGCAGTACTTC
CASSPVLADRLGDEQYF